Below, 26 T cell receptor beta chains from the same sample are listed, as sequenced in a study of cytomegalovirus exposure and HLA in healthy donors. PCR employed 60 Vbeta and 13 Jbeta primers. Measured with immunoSEQ multiplex PCR; TCRdb has only the in-frame clones, and not every one. The sample has about 200,000 clones, and its top ten clones hold 1.1%. The sample comprised PBMCs. The receptors shown here come from a girl aged 2 to 10 in good health and CMV-seropositive.

This chain connects TRBV5-1 to TRBJ2-1, with 9 bases fitting TRBD1. CDR3 size: 18 residues. CDR1 and CDR2 from the germline V gene are SGHRS and YFSETQ. Losses at the gene ends were 8 bases for V and 3 bases for J; bases not matched to a gene: 18. CDR3: CASFGRTGAAWNYNEQFF. CDR3 DNA: TGCGCCAGTTTCGGAAGGACAGGGGCGGCATGGAACTACAATGAGCAGTTCTTC.

This chain joins TRBV28 and TRBJ1-2; D is ambiguous. This CDR3 is built from 15 residues. Germline-derived CDR1 and CDR2 are MDHEN and SYDVKM. The ends were cut back, 3 bases at V and 0 bases at J, with 11 bases in the middle. The CDR3 DNA sequence: TGTGCCAGCAGTTTTTTTCTGCGAGCTAACTATGGCTACACCTTC. Residues: CASSFFLRANYGYTF.

The chain links TRBV7-8 to TRBJ2-7, with unresolved D. The V gene lost 0 bases and the J gene lost 3 bases, with 6 bases spanning the gap. This CDR3 comprises 13 residues. Germline V gene lookup returns CDR1 SGHVS and CDR2 FQNEAQ. CDR3 region: CASSLAARYEQYF. The CDR3, as DNA: TGTGCCAGCAGCTTAGCGGCCCGCTACGAGCAGTACTTC.

The chain is built from TRBV28 and TRBJ2-1; 7 nucleotides agree with TRBD2. Germline values: CDR1 MDHEN, CDR2 SYDVKM. Trimming at V came to 8 bases and at J to 9 bases, leaving 7 bases not matched to a gene. The CDR3 length is 12 residues. The CDR3 coding sequence is TGTGCCAGCTGGGAGGGAAGGAGTGAGCAGTTCTTC. Its translation: CASWEGRSEQFF.

This chain uses TRBV2 with TRBJ2-3, with 13 nucleotides matching TRBD2. The CDR3 sequence is 16 residues long. Germline V gene data show CDR1 as SNHLY and CDR2 as FYNNEI. The J segment lost 9 bases and the V segment lost 5 bases, leaving 11 bases of the junction unmatched. The CDR3 spells CASSRGLAGSGATQYF. For the CDR3, the DNA is TGTGCCAGCAGTAGGGGACTAGCGGGATCGGGTGCAACGCAGTATTTT.

J is TRBJ1-2 and V is TRBV7-9; D may be TRBD1 (6 bases). Germline V gives CDR1 SEHNR, CDR2 FQNEAQ (reference sequence). Trimming cost V 8 bases and J 8 bases, with 21 bases left between them. The CDR3 extends over 14 amino acids. CDR3 loop: CASGQGRVDQGYTF. CDR3 coding DNA: TGTGCCAGCGGGCAGGGGAGAGTCGATCAGGGCTACACCTTC. Drawing the rest from reference TRBV7-9 and TRBJ1-2, the complete variable domain is DTGVSQNPRHKITKRGQNVTFRCDPISEHNRLYWYRQTLGQGPEFLTYFQNEAQLEKSRLLSDRFSAERPKGSFSTLEIQRTEQGDSAMYLCASGQGRVDQGYTFGSGTRLTVV.

The V and J genes are TRBV7-9 and TRBJ1-2; 8 bases map to TRBD1. This CDR3 comprises 14 residues. Looked up from germline, CDR1 is SEHNR and CDR2 is FQNEAQ (reference sequence). J lost 4 bases, V lost 3 bases, and 4 bases had no gene match. The CDR3 nucleotides read TGTGCCAGCAGCTTCTCGGACAGGGCCTATGGCTACACCTTC. Translating it yields CASSFSDRAYGYTF.

CDR3 sequence (DNA): TGTGCCAGCAGGGGACAGGGCTCCTACGAGCAGTACTTC. Translating gives CASRGQGSYEQYF. The rearrangement links TRBV7-6 to TRBJ2-5; TRBD1 matches at 9 bases. The DNA end is more similar to TRBJ2-7, so the J call may be wrong. Per the germline V gene, CDR1 is SGHVS and CDR2 is FNYEAQ. This CDR3 region has 13 residues.

This chain joins TRBV28 and TRBJ1-5; TRBD1 might be the D (6 bases). Germline V CDR1 and CDR2: MDHEN, SYDVKM. The CDR3 sequence is 16 residues long. V gave up 3 bases and J gave up 1 base, with 13 bases separating them. The CDR3 loop is CASSLNRVVSNQPQHF. The CDR3 DNA reads TGTGCCAGCAGTTTGAACAGGGTTGTAAGCAATCAGCCCCAGCATTTT.

The J gene is TRBJ2-7, the V gene TRBV5-1; TRBD1 matches 7 bases. The CDR3 totals 15 residues. The germline gives CDR1 SGHRS, CDR2 YFSETQ. Trimming cost V 4 bases and J 1 base; bases outside gene matches: 8. The CDR3, as DNA: TGCGCCAGCAGCATTTACAGGGGAAAGTCCTACGAGCAGTACTTC. Amino acid sequence: CASSIYRGKSYEQYF.

The chain joins TRBV29-1 to TRBJ1-2; a possible D gene is TRBD1 (5 bases). V was clipped by 4 bases and J by 2 bases, with 8 bases between them. The germline gives CDR1 SQVTM, CDR2 ANQGSEA. The CDR3 is 12 amino acids. The CDR3 is CSVGQTNYGYTF. Here the CDR3 DNA reads TGCAGCGTTGGACAGACCAACTATGGCTACACCTTC. The full variable domain, in which reference TRBV29-1 and TRBJ1-2 provide the parts outside the CDR3, is SAVISQKPSRDICQRGTSLTIQCQVDSQVTMMFWYRQQPGQSLTLIATANQGSEATYESGFVIDKFPISRPNLTFSTLTVSNMSPEDSSIYLCSVGQTNYGYTFGSGTRLTVV.

The rearrangement links TRBV19 to TRBJ2-3, with TRBD1 identical over 7 bases. V lost 5 bases to trimming and J lost 0 bases; unmatched junction nucleotides: 5. Germline V CDR1 and CDR2: LNHDA, SQIVND (reference sequence). The CDR3 covers 15 residues. This CDR3 reads CASSLRQGSTDTQYF. The DNA for the CDR3 is TGTGCCAGTAGTCTCAGACAGGGTAGCACAGATACGCAGTATTTT.

The chain employs TRBV20-1 and TRBJ2-1, with unresolved D. V lost 7 bases and J 5 bases, leaving 9 bases between the germline ends. The CDR3 sequence is 11 residues long. CDR1 DFQATT and CDR2 SNEGSKA come from the germline V gene (reference sequence). This CDR3 is CSVRRHNEQFF. CDR3 bases: TGCAGTGTTAGGCGCCACAATGAGCAGTTCTTC.

The CDR3 DNA follows: TGTGCCAGCAGCTCGCCGGCTAGCGGGTCCCAAGAGACCCAGTACTTC. Amino acid sequence: CASSSPASGSQETQYF. V gene TRBV11-2 combines with J gene TRBJ2-5, with TRBD2 matching 8 bases. There are 16 residues in the CDR3. Germline V CDR1 and CDR2: SGHAT, FQNNGV. J lost 1 base, V lost 4 bases, and 8 bases had no gene match. Full variable domain (rest looked up from reference TRBV11-2 and TRBJ2-5): EAGVAQSPRYKIIEKRQSVAFWCNPISGHATLYWYQQILGQGPKLLIQFQNNGVVDDSQLPKDRFSAERLKGVDSTLKIQPAKLEDSAVYLCASSSPASGSQETQYFGPGTRLLVL.

On this clone itself: The CDR3 does not close with the conserved phenylalanine or tryptophan, likely indicating a read error. The DNA is omitted, as the CDR3 cannot be located on it reliably, and the CDR3 follows TCRdb's listing. This sequence joins TRBV20-1 and TRBJ1-1; the table assigns TRBD1, which was not confirmed against the DNA. In germline, CDR1 is DFQATT, CDR2 SNEGSKA (reference sequence). The CDR3 length equals 10 residues, ends included. CDR3 loop: CSAGHRVLYY.

V is TRBV11-3 and J is TRBJ2-1, with D possibly being TRBD2 (6 bases). Trimming removed 1 base at V and 0 bases at J, with 16 bases between. The CDR3 length is 18 residues. Germline V gene data show CDR1 as SGHNT and CDR2 as YENEEA. The CDR3 is CASSLVSGGASSYNEQFF. As DNA, the CDR3 is TGTGCCAGCAGCTTAGTTTCCGGAGGGGCGAGCTCCTACAATGAGCAGTTCTTC.

V and J are TRBV7-6 and TRBJ2-1, with 8 positions matching TRBD2. CDR1 SGHVS and CDR2 FNYEAQ come from the germline V gene. The CDR3 is 15 amino acids. The junction had 8 bases not matched to a gene; V was cut back by 5 bases and J by 5 bases. The CDR3 spells CASSPSGGFDNEQFF. Here the CDR3 DNA reads TGTGCCAGCAGCCCCTCGGGGGGGTTCGACAATGAGCAGTTCTTC.

CDR3 sequence: CASSFPGGNQPQHF. CDR3 coding DNA: TGTGCCAGCAGTTTTCCAGGGGGCAATCAGCCCCAGCATTTT. The chain carries TRBV6-6 and TRBJ1-5; a possible D gene is TRBD1 (6 bases). Germline lookup yields CDR1 MNHNY and CDR2 SVGAGI (reference sequence). Trimming left V 4 bases short and J 2 bases short, with 9 bases between. The CDR3 length is 14 residues.

The J gene is TRBJ2-1, the V gene TRBV7-6; D call uncertain. The CDR3 runs 11 residues. Germline V lookup: CDR1 SGHVS, CDR2 FNYEAQ. Deletions cut 2 bases from V and 9 bases from J, with 5 bases between. The CDR3 sequence is CASSLSGEQFF. The CDR3 region has the DNA TGTGCCAGCAGCTTATCGGGTGAGCAGTTCTTC.

The chain has TRBV25-1 and TRBJ2-1; maybe TRBD2 (5 bases). The germline V and J ends were trimmed by 1 base and 0 bases, with 13 bases remaining between them. Germline V gene lookup returns CDR1 MGHDK and CDR2 SYGVNS. The CDR3 totals 17 residues. CDR3 sequence: CASSELRTRSSYNEQFF. CDR3 coding DNA: TGTGCCAGCAGTGAATTAAGGACTCGTAGCTCCTACAATGAGCAGTTCTTC.

The V call is TRBV11-2, the J call TRBJ2-5; 11 bases match TRBD2. Losses at the gene ends were 7 bases for V and 2 bases for J; bases not matched to a gene: 3. The CDR3 length is 14 residues. Per germline, CDR1 SGHAT and CDR2 FQNNGV. The CDR3 bases are TGTGCCAGCACCCGACTAGCGGGGCAAGAGACCCAGTACTTC. It translates to CASTRLAGQETQYF.

The chain is built from TRBV7-9 and TRBJ2-1; 8 bases are a match to TRBD2. Germline CDR1 is SEHNR and CDR2 is FQNEAQ (reference sequence). The V segment lost 6 bases and the J segment 7 bases; nucleotides outside the gene matches: 11. The CDR3 totals 15 residues. The CDR3 loop is CASSSTSGSWNEQFF. The CDR3 nucleotides read TGTGCCAGCAGTTCGACCAGCGGGAGTTGGAATGAGCAGTTCTTC.

The chain employs TRBV2 and TRBJ1-6; possibly TRBD1 for D (6 bases). Trimming removed 4 bases at V and 10 bases at J, with 11 bases between. The germline V gene has CDR1 SNHLY and CDR2 FYNNEI. The CDR3 has 13 residues. CDR3 bases: TGTGCCAGCAGTGTCGACCAGGGGTCACCCCTCCACTTT. Translation gives CASSVDQGSPLHF.

This sequence joins TRBV10-3 and TRBJ2-3; D perhaps matches TRBD2 (5 bases). V lost 6 bases and J 1 base, leaving 5 bases between the germline ends. CDR1 is ENHRY and CDR2 is SYGVKD in the germline V gene. The CDR3 consists of 12 residues. The CDR3 spells CAIRRGTDTQYF. The CDR3 DNA reads TGTGCCATCAGGAGGGGCACAGATACGCAGTATTTT.

This rearrangement joins TRBV10-1 to TRBJ2-1, with 9 bases lining up with TRBD2. Trimming cost V 4 bases and J 6 bases; bases outside gene matches: 10. The CDR3 is 16 amino acids. Germline V lookup: CDR1 WNHNN, CDR2 SYGVQD (reference sequence). The CDR3 DNA reads TGCGCCAGCAGTGCGGGACTAGCTCCAAAGGTCAATGAGCAGTTCTTC. Translation: CASSAGLAPKVNEQFF.

This chain connects TRBV4-1 to TRBJ2-2; D remains ambiguous. The CDR3 loop spans 16 amino acids. V was cut by 0 bases and J by 1 base, with 9 bases left in between. The germline gives CDR1 MGHRA, CDR2 YSYEKL. The CDR3 region is CASSQDSPVNTGELFF. For the CDR3, the DNA is TGCGCCAGCAGCCAAGATTCGCCAGTGAACACCGGGGAGCTGTTTTTT.